These 28 T cell receptor beta chains share one sample of origin, sequenced in a study of blood T cell repertoires in COVID-19 (dated by TCRdb to 2020 to 2021). Preparation of the library involved the immunoSEQ multiplex PCR assay. TCRdb retrieved this table from immuneACCESS and kept in-frame rearrangements only. Not all clones are present; in checked studies, unresolved V genes account for under half, and no reason is known for the remainder. The sample contains 150,000 to 200,000 clones, roughly nine tenths of them found a single time. Of the sample, approximately 11% is held by the ten largest clones. Sequencing was performed on peripheral blood. These receptor sequences come from an older woman with COVID-19, enrolled during active disease.

With regard to this clone: The same CDR3 also results from other DNA sequences found in this sample. This rearrangement joins TRBV5-1 to TRBJ1-2; 8 nucleotides match TRBD1. The CDR3 spans 14 residues. The ends lost 0 bases at V and 7 bases at J; junction bases unmatched: 5. CDR1 is SGHRS and CDR2 is YFSETQ in the germline V gene. CDR3 protein: CASSLAGTGGGYTF. DNA for the CDR3: TGCGCCAGCAGCTTGGCCGGGACAGGTGGTGGCTACACCTTC.

J is TRBJ2-3 and V is TRBV24-1, with 7 nucleotides matching TRBD1. Unmatched junction bases numbered 7, after V lost 4 bases and J lost 4 bases. Germline V gives CDR1 KGHDR, CDR2 SFDVKD. The CDR3 totals 15 residues. In DNA form, the CDR3 reads TGTGCCACCAGTGACCTCCTGACAGGGCCAGATACGCAGTATTTT. Translated: CATSDLLTGPDTQYF.

The CDR3 bases are TGTGCCAGCAGCTCCCGGACAGTCTATGGCTACACCTTC. The encoded protein is CASSSRTVYGYTF. V gene TRBV5-5 combines with J gene TRBJ1-2; D might be TRBD1 (6 bases). Trimming pared 3 bases from V and 4 bases from J, leaving 10 bases between. The CDR3 has 13 residues. Per the germline V gene, CDR1 is SGHKS and CDR2 is YYEKEE (reference sequence).

This clone is a singleton in its sample. The J gene is TRBJ1-2, the V gene TRBV12-5, with unresolved D. The germline CDR1 and CDR2 sequences are LGHNT and FRNRAP. The CDR3 extends over 13 amino acids. Between the trimmed V and J ends, which lost 7 bases and 7 bases, there was a span of 16 bases. CDR3 sequence reads: CASAFGVQSGYTF. The CDR3 DNA sequence: TGTGCTAGTGCGTTCGGGGTCCAAAGTGGCTACACCTTC. The full variable domain, its missing parts supplied by reference TRBV12-5 and TRBJ1-2, is DARVTQTPRHKVTEMGQEVTMRCQPILGHNTVFWYRQTMMQGLELLAYFRNRAPLDDSGMPKDRFSAEMPDATLATLKIQPSEPRDSAVYFCASAFGVQSGYTFGSGTRLTVV.

The chain uses TRBV28 and TRBJ1-6, with TRBD1 matching 8 bases. The CDR3 runs 17 residues. Germline assignment: CDR1 MDHEN and CDR2 SYDVKM. V lost 1 base to trimming and J lost 4 bases; unmatched junction nucleotides: 6. The CDR3, as DNA: TGTGCCAGCAGTTTATACAGGGGGGCGGTTTATAATTCACCCCTCCACTTT. This sequence encodes CASSLYRGAVYNSPLHF.

The V and J genes are TRBV7-2 and TRBJ1-4; D is perhaps TRBD1 (6 bases). CDR3 size: 16 residues. V shed 1 base and J shed 8 bases, with 17 bases lying between them. Germline V gene sequence: CDR1 SGHTA, CDR2 FQGNSA. CDR3 amino acids: CASSLGSRGSWEKLFF. CDR3 nucleotides: TGTGCCAGCAGCTTAGGGAGCAGGGGTAGTTGGGAAAAACTGTTTTTT.

This clone was seen a handful of times. The rearrangement uses TRBV27 and TRBJ2-1, with 7 bases identical to TRBD1. This CDR3 has 15 residues. J lost 4 bases, V lost 6 bases, and 9 bases had no gene match. CDR1 is MNHEY and CDR2 is SMNVEV in the germline V gene (reference sequence). CDR3 sequence: CASSATGTPYNEQFF. DNA of the CDR3: TGTGCCAGCAGCGCGACAGGGACGCCTTACAATGAGCAGTTCTTC.

This chain connects TRBV7-9 to TRBJ2-3; 7 bases align to TRBD2. The CDR3 extends over 14 amino acids. J gave up 2 bases and V 6 bases, and 5 bases lay outside the gene matches. CDR1 and CDR2 (germline): SEHNR, FQNEAQ (reference sequence). The CDR3 nucleotides read TGTGCCAGCAGGCAGAGCGGGGACACAGATACGCAGTATTTT. Its protein product is CASRQSGDTDTQYF.

This chain links TRBV7-2 with TRBJ2-3; TRBD2 is a possible D gene (5 bases). The germline V and J ends were trimmed by 6 bases and 3 bases, with 7 bases remaining between them. Germline V gives CDR1 SGHTA, CDR2 FQGNSA. This CDR3 is 12 amino acids long. The CDR3 DNA reads TGTGCCAGCAGGCGGACTACAGATACGCAGTATTTT. This gives the protein CASRRTTDTQYF.

V and J are TRBV11-2 and TRBJ2-7; D not certain. V lost 5 bases and J lost 2, with 7 bases in between. Germline assignment: CDR1 SGHAT and CDR2 FQNNGV. The CDR3 consists of 12 residues. The CDR3 protein is CASSPRPYEQYF. The CDR3 bases are TGTGCCAGCAGCCCCCGTCCCTACGAGCAGTACTTC. Combining the CDR3 with reference TRBV11-2 and TRBJ2-7 gives the whole variable domain EAGVAQSPRYKIIEKRQSVAFWCNPISGHATLYWYQQILGQGPKLLIQFQNNGVVDDSQLPKDRFSAERLKGVDSTLKIQPAKLEDSAVYLCASSPRPYEQYFGPGTRLTVT.

The chain has TRBV19 and TRBJ1-1; 8 positions agree with TRBD1. The germline gives CDR1 LNHDA, CDR2 SQIVND (reference sequence). The CDR3 runs 14 residues. The V gene end was trimmed by 7 bases and the J gene end by 1 base; junction bases not matched to a gene: 5. Written as DNA, the CDR3 is TGTGCCAGTACCATTACAGGGGGGAACACTGAAGCTTTCTTT. Encoded protein: CASTITGGNTEAFF.

The J gene is TRBJ2-1, the V gene TRBV7-3; TRBD2 aligns across 7 bases. The CDR3 spans 14 residues. Trimming removed 1 base from V and 10 bases from J; junction bases left unmatched: 7. Germline loops: CDR1 SGHTA, CDR2 FQGTGA. CDR3 in amino acids: CASSLIPGGWEQFF. The CDR3 nucleotides are TGTGCCAGCAGCTTAATACCGGGAGGTTGGGAGCAGTTCTTC.

The rearrangement joins TRBV10-3 to TRBJ2-3; 7 bases line up with TRBD1. Germline assignment: CDR1 ENHRY and CDR2 SYGVKD. V lost 2 bases to trimming and J lost 0 bases; unmatched junction nucleotides: 5. The CDR3 runs 16 residues. CDR3 in amino acids: CAISERSTGSTDTQYF. DNA of the CDR3: TGTGCCATCAGTGAGAGGTCGACAGGGAGCACAGATACGCAGTATTTT.

The gene calls are TRBV9 and TRBJ1-1, with TRBD1 identical over 7 bases. This CDR3 has 14 amino acids. V lost 3 bases to trimming and J lost 2 bases; unmatched junction nucleotides: 4. The germline gives CDR1 SGDLS, CDR2 YYNGEE. As DNA, the CDR3 is TGTGCCAGCAGCGGACAGGGCACCAACACTGAAGCTTTCTTT. Translated, it gives CASSGQGTNTEAFF.

The V call is TRBV28, the J call TRBJ1-5; 10 bases align to TRBD1. V gave up 4 bases and J gave up 6 bases; unmatched junction bases: 6. The CDR3 loop spans 15 amino acids. Germline CDR1 reads MDHEN; CDR2 reads SYDVKM. The CDR3 protein is CASSYGTGARQPQHF. The DNA for the CDR3 is TGTGCCAGCAGTTATGGGACAGGGGCTCGTCAGCCCCAGCATTTT. Full variable domain (outside the CDR3, taken from reference TRBV28 and TRBJ1-5): DVKVTQSSRYLVKRTGEKVFLECVQDMDHENMFWYRQDPGLGLRLIYFSYDVKMKEKGDIPEGYSVSREKKERFSLILESASTNQTSMYLCASSYGTGARQPQHFGDGTRLSIL.

The chain combines TRBV7-3 with TRBJ2-2; D is possibly TRBD1 (6 bases). Germline V gene data show CDR1 as SGHTA and CDR2 as FQGTGA. Trimming cost V 7 bases and J 1 base, with 10 bases left between them. The CDR3 sequence is 14 residues long. In DNA form, the CDR3 reads TGTGCCAGCAATCAGGGGAGGAACACCGGGGAGCTGTTTTTT. It encodes CASNQGRNTGELFF.

The rearrangement links TRBV28 to TRBJ2-2; 8 positions match TRBD2. This CDR3 comprises 18 residues. The trim removed 6 bases at V and 4 bases at J, leaving 16 bases unmatched. CDR1 and CDR2 from the germline V gene are MDHEN and SYDVKM. CDR3 region: CASSPVPGLGAITGELFF. The CDR3 region has the DNA TGTGCCAGCAGCCCTGTCCCGGGACTAGGGGCGATCACCGGGGAGCTGTTTTTT.

V and J are TRBV13 and TRBJ2-7, with TRBD1 matching 7 bases. Germline CDR1 reads PRHDT; CDR2 reads FYEKMQ (reference sequence). With 4 bases clipped from V and 13 bases from J, the junction kept 10 bases outside the gene matches. This CDR3 contains 12 residues. The DNA for the CDR3 is TGTGCCAGCAGCTCGGCCGGGACAGAAATTTACTTC. The encoded protein is CASSSAGTEIYF.

The rearrangement joins TRBV5-1 to TRBJ2-2; the D gene is possibly TRBD1 (5 bases). V shed 8 bases and J shed 0 bases, with 14 bases lying between them. The CDR3 runs to 15 residues. Germline CDR1 is SGHRS and CDR2 is YFSETQ. The CDR3 reads CASSRDSSNTGELFF. The CDR3 nucleotides read TGCGCCAGTTCCAGGGATAGCTCGAACACCGGGGAGCTGTTTTTT.

The chain has TRBV5-1 and TRBJ1-1; weak D call: TRBD1 (6 bases). Germline CDR1 reads SGHRS; CDR2 reads YFSETQ. With 4 bases removed from V and 0 bases from J, the gap between germline ends came to 16 bases. CDR3 length: 16 amino acids. The CDR3 sequence: CASSQIPTGLNTEAFF. The CDR3 DNA reads as TGCGCCAGCAGCCAGATCCCCACAGGGTTGAACACTGAAGCTTTCTTT. The whole variable domain, filled in from reference TRBV5-1 and TRBJ1-1, reads KAGVTQTPRYLIKTRGQQVTLSCSPISGHRSVSWYQQTPGQGLQFLFEYFSETQRNKGNFPGRFSGRQFSNSRSEMNVSTLELGDSALYLCASSQIPTGLNTEAFFGQGTRLTVV.

The V gene is TRBV6-2 or TRBV6-3, the J gene TRBJ2-3; 13 bases map to TRBD2. This CDR3 region has 18 residues. Trimming took 4 bases from V and 0 from J; bases not matched to a gene: 7. The germline V gene has CDR1 MNHEY and CDR2 SVGEGT. The DNA for the CDR3 is TGTGCCAGCAGTTCCGTGACTAGCGGGAGGATAAGCACAGATACGCAGTATTTT. This codes for CASSSVTSGRISTDTQYF.

J is TRBJ2-7 and V is TRBV9; TRBD2 aligns across 9 bases. This CDR3 spans 14 amino acids. V was clipped by 7 bases and J by 0 bases; unmatched bases: 5. CDR1 is SGDLS and CDR2 is YYNGEE in the germline V gene. The CDR3 is CASSSGILSYEQYF. As DNA, the CDR3 is TGTGCCAGCTCTAGCGGGATCCTCTCCTACGAGCAGTACTTC.

The chain links TRBV3-1 (or the pseudogene TRBV3-2) to TRBJ2-3; 14 positions match TRBD2. The germline V gene has CDR1 LGHDT and CDR2 YNNKEL (reference sequence). This CDR3 is 18 amino acids long. V shed 4 bases and J 0 bases; nucleotides not matched to a gene: 6. DNA of the CDR3: TGTGCCAGCAGCCCTGGACTAGCGGGGGGCACTAGCACAGATACGCAGTATTTT. Its protein is CASSPGLAGGTSTDTQYF.

The chain carries TRBV4-3 and TRBJ1-2; D not resolved. Germline V lookup: CDR1 LGHNA, CDR2 YSLEER. CDR3 length equals 16 residues. V lost 4 bases and J 0 bases, leaving 15 bases between the germline ends. DNA of the CDR3: TGCGCCAGCAGCCTACTCCGGGATCTAACTAACTATGGCTACACCTTC. This sequence encodes CASSLLRDLTNYGYTF.

CDR3 protein: CASTRDKNEKLFF. The DNA of the CDR3 is TGTGCCAGCACAAGGGACAAAAATGAAAAACTGTTTTTT. The chain uses TRBV2 and TRBJ1-4; D perhaps matches TRBD1 (6 bases). V dropped 7 bases and J dropped 5 bases, with 11 bases sitting between them. CDR1 is SNHLY, CDR2 FYNNEI, per germline. The CDR3 consists of 13 residues.

This chain uses TRBV3-1 (or the pseudogene TRBV3-2) with TRBJ1-2; D is uncertain. V lost 1 base to trimming and J lost 8 bases, with 14 bases between them. The CDR3 length is 14 residues. Germline values: CDR1 LGHDT, CDR2 YNNKEL (reference sequence). DNA for the CDR3: TGTGCCAGCAGCCAAGTCCCGAGGAGGGAAGGCTACACCTTC. Protein product: CASSQVPRREGYTF.

This clone appeared a few times. The rearrangement joins TRBV18 to TRBJ1-3; D may be TRBD1 (6 bases). Germline V CDR1 and CDR2: KGHSH, LQKENI. The CDR3 runs 15 residues. V was shortened by 6 bases and J by 0 bases, with 12 bases between the two germline ends. The CDR3 here is CASSLQGSSGNTIYF. The CDR3 DNA reads as TGTGCCAGCTCCCTACAGGGCTCCTCTGGAAACACCATATATTTT.

The rearrangement uses TRBV27 and TRBJ2-7; 7 bases align to TRBD2. The CDR3 runs to 14 residues. The V gene end was trimmed by 4 bases and the J gene end by 0 bases; junction bases not matched to a gene: 3. Germline loops: CDR1 MNHEY, CDR2 SMNVEV (reference sequence). Here the CDR3 DNA reads TGTGCCAGCAGTTCGGAGCGGGGCTCCTACGAGCAGTACTTC. Amino acids: CASSSERGSYEQYF.